These 8 T cell receptor beta chains were sequenced from one sample in a study of persistence of HIV-infected CD4 T cells. These receptors' antigens are unknown. Sequencing used immunoSEQ version 4 in survey mode. Repertoires were generated with immunoSEQ multiplex PCR, while TCRdb's copy carries only in-frame clones and drops some. The sample yields 37,000 or so clones, around 80% seen once. Cells were stimulated with CMV-infected fibroblast lysates at roughly 10 ug/mL. CD40L/CD69 double-negative CD45RO-high memory CD4+ T cells were collected. Sequenced material: CD4+ T cells sorted from PBMCs after 18-hour stimulation, taken from a patient who received antiretroviral therapy. These receptors all come from an adult man with HIV who was CMV-seropositive.

The chain combines TRBV28 with TRBJ1-5, with D unresolved. The V end was cut by 6 bases, the J end by 0 bases, with 12 bases between. The CDR3 has 15 amino acids. Looked up from germline, CDR1 is MDHEN and CDR2 is SYDVKM. The CDR3 loop is CASRNRGPSNQPQHF. For the CDR3, the DNA is TGTGCCAGCAGGAACCGAGGGCCTAGCAATCAGCCCCAGCATTTT.

This rearrangement joins TRBV5-6 to TRBJ2-5, with 7 bases fitting TRBD1. The CDR3 is made up of 14 amino acids. With V trimmed by 3 bases and J by 3 bases, 5 bases remained unmatched. Germline CDR1 SGHDT, CDR2 YYEEEE. CDR3 coding DNA: TGTGCCAGCAGCTCGACAGGGATCGAAGAGACCCAGTACTTC. Its protein product is CASSSTGIEETQYF.

V usage is TRBV4-2 and J usage is TRBJ1-2; no clear D. V shed 4 bases and J shed 1 base, with 10 bases lying between them. The CDR3 is 14 amino acids. Looked up from germline, CDR1 is LGHNA and CDR2 is YNFKEQ. This CDR3 reads CASSLEVLNYGYTF. The DNA for the CDR3 is TGTGCCAGCAGCCTCGAAGTCCTTAACTATGGCTACACCTTC.

The CDR3 nucleotides read TGTGCCAGCAGCTCGACAGGATTGAACACCGGGGAGCTGTTTTTT. This translates into CASSSTGLNTGELFF. V usage is TRBV27 and J usage is TRBJ2-2, with TRBD1 as a possible D gene (6 bases). The germline V gene encodes CDR1 MNHEY and CDR2 SMNVEV (reference sequence). The CDR3 sequence is 15 residues long. Deletions cut 6 bases from V and 1 base from J, with 12 bases between.

This chain uses TRBV28 with TRBJ1-3, with D tentatively TRBD1 (6 bases). V lost 6 bases to trimming and J lost 1 base, with 10 bases between them. The CDR3 totals 14 residues. Germline CDR1 and CDR2: MDHEN and SYDVKM. The CDR3 region is CASSPGTSGNTIYF. CDR3 coding DNA: TGTGCCAGCAGCCCTGGGACATCTGGAAACACCATATATTTT.

The chain joins TRBV11-1 to TRBJ1-4; D perhaps matches TRBD1 (6 bases). V lost 5 bases and J 2 bases, leaving 12 bases between the germline ends. Germline loops: CDR1 SGHAT, CDR2 FQDESV (reference sequence). This CDR3 spans 15 amino acids. The CDR3 here is CASSDTGWTNEKLFF. Written as DNA, the CDR3 is TGTGCCAGCAGCGATACAGGGTGGACTAATGAAAAACTGTTTTTT.

The chain carries TRBV7-6 and TRBJ1-1, with D unclear. The CDR3 totals 13 residues. Germline CDR1 is SGHVS and CDR2 is FNYEAQ. V lost 3 bases to trimming and J lost 1 base, with 6 bases between them. The CDR3: CASSLMENTEAFF. Here the CDR3 DNA reads TGTGCCAGCAGCTTGATGGAGAACACTGAAGCTTTCTTT.

The chain uses TRBV5-1 and TRBJ1-2, with D uncertain. The length of the CDR3 is 13 residues. Per the germline V gene, CDR1 is SGHRS and CDR2 is YFSETQ. Deletions cut 8 bases from V and 0 bases from J, with 11 bases between. This chain's CDR3 is CASAGDTNYGYTF. The DNA of the CDR3 is TGCGCCAGTGCAGGAGATACTAACTATGGCTACACCTTC.